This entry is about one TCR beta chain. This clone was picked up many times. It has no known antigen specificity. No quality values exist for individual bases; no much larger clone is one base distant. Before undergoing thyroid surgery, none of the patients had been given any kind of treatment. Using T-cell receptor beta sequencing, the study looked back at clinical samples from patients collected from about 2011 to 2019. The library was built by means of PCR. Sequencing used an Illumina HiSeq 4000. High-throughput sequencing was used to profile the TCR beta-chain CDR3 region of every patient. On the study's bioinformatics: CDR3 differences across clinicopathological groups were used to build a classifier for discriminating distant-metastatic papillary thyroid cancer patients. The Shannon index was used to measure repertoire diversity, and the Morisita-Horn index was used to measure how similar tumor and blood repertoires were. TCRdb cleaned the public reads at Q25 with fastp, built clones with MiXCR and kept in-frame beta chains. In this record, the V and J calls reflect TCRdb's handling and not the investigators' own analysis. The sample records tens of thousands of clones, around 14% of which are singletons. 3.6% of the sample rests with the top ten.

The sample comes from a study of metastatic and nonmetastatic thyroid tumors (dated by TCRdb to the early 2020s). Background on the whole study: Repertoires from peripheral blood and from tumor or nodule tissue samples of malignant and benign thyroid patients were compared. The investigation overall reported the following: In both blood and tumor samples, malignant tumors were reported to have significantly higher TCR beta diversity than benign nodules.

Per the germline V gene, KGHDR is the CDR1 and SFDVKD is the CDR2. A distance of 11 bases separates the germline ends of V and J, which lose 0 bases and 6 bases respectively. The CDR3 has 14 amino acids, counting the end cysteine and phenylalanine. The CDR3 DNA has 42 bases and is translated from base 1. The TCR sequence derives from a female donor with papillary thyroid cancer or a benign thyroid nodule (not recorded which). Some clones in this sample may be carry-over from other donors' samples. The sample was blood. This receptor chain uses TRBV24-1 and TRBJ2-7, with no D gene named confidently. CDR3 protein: CATSDLHPDSEQYF. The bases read TGTGCCACCAGTGATTTGCACCCAGACTCCGAGCAGTACTTC.